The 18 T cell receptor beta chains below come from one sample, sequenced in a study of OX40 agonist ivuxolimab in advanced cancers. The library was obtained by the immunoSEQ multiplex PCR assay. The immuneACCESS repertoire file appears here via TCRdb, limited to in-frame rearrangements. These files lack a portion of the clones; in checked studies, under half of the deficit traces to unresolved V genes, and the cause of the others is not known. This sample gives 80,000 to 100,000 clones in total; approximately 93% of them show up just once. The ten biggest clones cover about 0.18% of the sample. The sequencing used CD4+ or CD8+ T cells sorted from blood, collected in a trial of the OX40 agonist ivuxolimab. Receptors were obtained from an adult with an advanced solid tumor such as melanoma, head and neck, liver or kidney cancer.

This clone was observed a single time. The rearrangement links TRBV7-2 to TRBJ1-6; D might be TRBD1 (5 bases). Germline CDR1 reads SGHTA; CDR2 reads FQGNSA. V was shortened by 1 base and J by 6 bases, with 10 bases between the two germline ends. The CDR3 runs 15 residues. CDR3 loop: CASSLDPGFNSPLHF. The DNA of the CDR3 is TGTGCCAGCAGCTTAGATCCAGGGTTTAATTCACCCCTCCACTTT.

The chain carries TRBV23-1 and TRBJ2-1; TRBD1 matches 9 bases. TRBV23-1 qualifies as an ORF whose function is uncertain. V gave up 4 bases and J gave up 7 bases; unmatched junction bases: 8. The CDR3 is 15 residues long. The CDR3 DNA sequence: TGCGCCAGCAGTCGAGGGACAGGGATAGGAAATGAGCAGTTCTTC. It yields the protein CASSRGTGIGNEQFF.

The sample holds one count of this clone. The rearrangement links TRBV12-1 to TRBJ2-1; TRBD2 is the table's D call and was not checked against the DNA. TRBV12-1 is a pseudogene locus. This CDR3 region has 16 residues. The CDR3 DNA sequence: TGTGCCAGCAGCTCCCGTCGGGGGGCGTCCTACAATGAGCAGTTCTTC. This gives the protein CASSSRRGASYNEQFF.

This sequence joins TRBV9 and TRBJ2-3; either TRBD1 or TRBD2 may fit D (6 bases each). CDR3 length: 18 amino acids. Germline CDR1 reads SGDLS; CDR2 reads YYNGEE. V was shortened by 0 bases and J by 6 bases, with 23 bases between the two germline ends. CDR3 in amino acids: CASSVATSAQRGRDTQYF. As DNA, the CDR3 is TGTGCCAGCAGCGTAGCTACTTCTGCTCAACGGGGGCGGGATACGCAGTATTTT.

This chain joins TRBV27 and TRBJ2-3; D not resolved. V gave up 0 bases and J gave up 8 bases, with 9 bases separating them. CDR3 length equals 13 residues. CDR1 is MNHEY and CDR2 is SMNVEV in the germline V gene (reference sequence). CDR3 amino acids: CASSLSELGTQYF. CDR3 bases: TGTGCCAGCAGTTTATCAGAGCTGGGTACGCAGTATTTT.

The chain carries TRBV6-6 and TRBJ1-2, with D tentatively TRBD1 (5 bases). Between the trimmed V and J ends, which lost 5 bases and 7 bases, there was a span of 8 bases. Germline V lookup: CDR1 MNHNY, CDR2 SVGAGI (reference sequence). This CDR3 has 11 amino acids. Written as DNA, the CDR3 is TGTGCCAGCAGTGGGGGGGGTGGCTACACCTTC. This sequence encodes CASSGGGGYTF.

The CDR3, as DNA: TGCGCCAGCAGCCAAGCTGCCCGAGAGACCCAGTACTTC. Residues: CASSQAARETQYF. The chain joins TRBV4-3 to TRBJ2-5; D gene uncertain. CDR1 is LGHNA, CDR2 YSLEER, per germline. Trimming cost V 1 base and J 4 bases, with 7 bases left between them. This CDR3 contains 13 residues.

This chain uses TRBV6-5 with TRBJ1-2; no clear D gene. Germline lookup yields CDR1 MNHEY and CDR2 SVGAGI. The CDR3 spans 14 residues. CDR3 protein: CVTRRQAINYGYTF. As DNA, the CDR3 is TGTGTTACCCGTCGGCAGGCGATTAACTATGGCTACACCTTC.

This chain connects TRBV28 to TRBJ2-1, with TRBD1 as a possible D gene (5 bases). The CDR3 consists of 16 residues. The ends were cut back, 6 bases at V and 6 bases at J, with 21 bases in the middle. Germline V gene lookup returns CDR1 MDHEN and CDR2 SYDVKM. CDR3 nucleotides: TGTGCCAGCAGGACCAACATAGTAACAGGTCGCAATGAGCAGTTCTTC. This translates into CASRTNIVTGRNEQFF.

In DNA form, the CDR3 reads TGTGCCACCAGCCTCCGGGACATAGGAAGAGAAGGACAGTACTTC. Translation: CATSLRDIGREGQYF. J is TRBJ2-5 and V is TRBV15, with D possibly being TRBD1 (6 bases). V was pared by 5 bases and J by 11 bases, with 24 bases between. Germline lookup yields CDR1 LNHNV and CDR2 YYDKDF (reference sequence). The CDR3 runs to 15 residues.

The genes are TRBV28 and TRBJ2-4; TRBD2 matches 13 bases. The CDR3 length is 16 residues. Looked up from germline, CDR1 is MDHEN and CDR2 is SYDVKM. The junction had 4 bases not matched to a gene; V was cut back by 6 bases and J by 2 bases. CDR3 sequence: CASSRTSGRTKNIQYF. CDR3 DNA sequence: TGTGCCAGCAGCCGGACTAGCGGGAGAACCAAAAACATTCAGTACTTC.

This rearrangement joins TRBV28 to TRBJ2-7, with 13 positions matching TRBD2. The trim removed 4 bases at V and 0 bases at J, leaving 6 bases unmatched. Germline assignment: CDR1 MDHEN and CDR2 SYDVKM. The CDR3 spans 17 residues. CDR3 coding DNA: TGTGCCAGCAGTTCCTGGACTAGCGGGAGAGTCTCCTACGAGCAGTACTTC. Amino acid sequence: CASSSWTSGRVSYEQYF.

DNA for the CDR3: TGTGCCAGCAGCAAGCCAGGGACGCCTATTGGCTACACCTTC. Amino acid sequence: CASSKPGTPIGYTF. The chain recombines TRBV7-2 with TRBJ1-2; D is possibly TRBD1 (5 bases). CDR1 and CDR2 (germline): SGHTA, FQGNSA. Between the trimmed V and J ends, which lost 5 bases and 7 bases, there was a span of 17 bases. This CDR3 has 14 residues.

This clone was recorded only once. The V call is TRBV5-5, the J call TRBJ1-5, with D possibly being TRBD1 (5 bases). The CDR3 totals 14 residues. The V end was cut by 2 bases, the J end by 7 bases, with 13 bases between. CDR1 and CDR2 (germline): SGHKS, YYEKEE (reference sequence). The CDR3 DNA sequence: TGTGCCAGCAGCTTTTTGGGGGAACGGCAGCCCCAGCATTTT. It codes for CASSFLGERQPQHF.

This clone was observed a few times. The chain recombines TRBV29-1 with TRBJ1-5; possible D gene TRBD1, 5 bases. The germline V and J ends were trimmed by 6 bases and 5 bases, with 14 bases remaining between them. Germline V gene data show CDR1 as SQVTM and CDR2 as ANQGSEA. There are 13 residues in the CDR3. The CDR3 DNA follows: TGCAGCGTCTCGACGGACACACATCAGCCCCAGCATTTT. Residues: CSVSTDTHQPQHF.

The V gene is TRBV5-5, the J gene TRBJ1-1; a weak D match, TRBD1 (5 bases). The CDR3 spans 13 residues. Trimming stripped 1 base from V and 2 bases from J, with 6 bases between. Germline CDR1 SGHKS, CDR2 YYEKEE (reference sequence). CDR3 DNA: TGTGCCAGCAGCTTGCAGGGAAACACTGAAGCTTTCTTT. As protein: CASSLQGNTEAFF.

The CDR3 sequence is CASSIGAGGSYEQYF. DNA for the CDR3: TGTGCCAGTAGTATCGGGGCAGGGGGTTCCTACGAGCAGTACTTC. The genes are TRBV19 and TRBJ2-7; TRBD1 agrees at 7 bases. Germline trimming cut 3 bases from V and 1 base from J; bases unmatched to any gene: 6. The CDR3 length is 15 residues. The germline V gene has CDR1 LNHDA and CDR2 SQIVND (reference sequence). Filled out from reference TRBV19 and TRBJ2-7, the complete variable domain reads DGGITQSPKYLFRKEGQNVTLSCEQNLNHDAMYWYRQDPGQGLRLIYYSQIVNDFQKGDIAEGYSVSREKKESFPLTVTSAQKNPTAFYLCASSIGAGGSYEQYFGPGTRLTVT.

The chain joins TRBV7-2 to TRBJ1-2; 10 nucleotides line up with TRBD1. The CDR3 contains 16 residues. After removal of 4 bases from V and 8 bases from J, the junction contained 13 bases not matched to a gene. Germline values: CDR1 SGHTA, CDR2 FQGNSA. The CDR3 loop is CASSSQPRGTGEGYTF. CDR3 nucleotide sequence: TGTGCCAGCAGCTCCCAACCCAGGGGGACAGGGGAAGGCTACACCTTC.